The rows below give T cell receptor beta chains drawn from one sample of a study of beta chain features in type 1 diabetes. The repertoire was sequenced with immunoSEQ multiplex PCR; TCRdb's copy has only in-frame clones and lacks some. The sample holds roughly 400,000 clones; approximately 13% are singletons and the top ten take roughly 0.033%. The specimen was naive CD4+ T cells from blood. The source of these receptors is a young man in good health. The CDR3 runs from the conserved cysteine through the conserved F or W. The order of the fields is J gene, D gene, V gene, clone size, CDR3 protein, CDR3 DNA. A D gene is named only where the DNA matches it firmly. Clone size is shown for a subset of rows, as once, few, many or a class of expanded clone.

TRBJ1-1,NA,TRBV6-5,NA,CASSRGGVTEAFF,TGTGCCAGCTCTAGGGGGGGAGTCACTGAAGCTTTCTTT
TRBJ2-1,TRBD1,TRBV5-1,NA,CASSFSRGQITTEQFF,TGCGCCAGCAGCTTTTCCAGGGGGCAAATCACCACTGAGCAGTTCTTC
TRBJ2-7,NA,TRBV7-2,NA,CASSLIRNERQYF,TGTGCCAGCAGCTTAATCAGAAATGAGAGGCAGTACTTC
TRBJ1-2,NA,TRBV30,few,CAWNPGSTNYGYTF,TGTGCCTGGAACCCAGGCTCCACTAACTATGGCTACACCTTC
TRBJ1-2,NA,TRBV6-5,NA,CASIGQANYGYTF,TGTGCCAGCATCGGCCAGGCTAACTATGGCTACACCTTC
TRBJ2-5,NA,TRBV5-1,NA,CASSVSELQETQYF,TGCGCCAGCAGCGTCTCAGAACTCCAGGAGACCCAGTACTTC
TRBJ2-5,NA,TRBV4-1,once,CASSQVADLWETQYF,TGCGCCAGCAGCCAAGTTGCTGACTTATGGGAGACCCAGTACTTC
TRBJ2-5,NA,TRBV9,NA,CASSAGGLQETQYF,TGTGCCAGCAGCGCAGGGGGACTCCAAGAGACCCAGTACTTC
TRBJ1-5,TRBD1,TRBV30,few,CAWGTGGSNQPQHF,TGTGCCTGGGGGACAGGCGGTAGCAATCAGCCCCAGCATTTT
TRBJ2-7,NA,TRBV4-3,few,CASSQDLIGESYEQYF,TGCGCCAGCAGCCAAGATTTAATTGGGGAGTCCTACGAGCAGTACTTC
TRBJ1-5,NA,TRBV4-2,NA,CASSQGGSQPQHF,TGTGCCAGCAGCCAAGGCGGGAGTCAGCCCCAGCATTTT
TRBJ2-1,TRBD2,TRBV6-5,few,CASSPGLAGGTEQFF,TGTGCCAGCAGTCCAGGACTAGCGGGGGGAACTGAGCAGTTCTTC
TRBJ1-5,NA,TRBV4-1,few,CASSQDPDKARSNQPQHF,TGCGCCAGCAGCCAAGATCCGGACAAGGCTAGGAGCAATCAGCCCCAGCATTTT
TRBJ1-2,TRBD1,TRBV9,NA,CASSTGVSDYGYTF,TGTGCCAGCAGCACAGGGGTGTCGGACTATGGCTACACCTTC
TRBJ2-2,TRBD2,TRBV9,NA,CASSVAASGGTGELFF,TGTGCCAGCAGCGTAGCGGCTAGCGGGGGCACCGGGGAGCTGTTTTTT
TRBJ2-2,NA,TRBV2,few,CASNLVSGELFF,TGTGCCAGCAACCTAGTGTCCGGGGAGCTGTTTTTT
TRBJ1-1,TRBD1,TRBV30,NA,CAGQGSYTEAFF,TGTGCAGGACAGGGGTCCTACACTGAAGCTTTCTTT
TRBJ1-1,NA,TRBV7-6,NA,CASSLSGNTEAFF,TGTGCCAGCAGCTTATCTGGGAACACTGAAGCTTTCTTT
TRBJ1-1,NA,TRBV12-5,few,CASERTANTEAFF,TGTGCTAGTGAGAGGACAGCGAACACTGAAGCTTTCTTT
TRBJ2-2,NA,TRBV5-1,NA,CASSSSQGGTGELFF,TGCGCCAGCAGCTCGTCACAGGGTGGCACCGGGGAGCTGTTTTTT
TRBJ2-3,TRBD2,TRBV23-1,few,CASSSNGRGSRREPGTDTQYF,TGCGCCAGCAGTTCGAACGGCCGGGGATCGAGGCGGGAGCCCGGCACAGATACGCAGTATTTT
TRBJ1-2,NA,TRBV9,few,CASSSPGLPNYGYTF,TGTGCCAGCAGCTCCCCGGGGCTTCCCAACTATGGCTACACCTTC
TRBJ2-4,TRBD1,TRBV5-1,few,CASSPLTTGENIQYF,TGCGCCAGCAGCCCCCTGACGACAGGGGAGAACATTCAGTACTTC
TRBJ1-2,NA,TRBV7-2,NA,CASTPNGYGYTF,TGTGCCAGCACCCCCAACGGCTATGGCTACACCTTC
TRBJ2-3,NA,TRBV7-8,few,CASSLLSAGGNTQYF,TGTGCCAGCAGCTTATTAAGTGCTGGCGGTAATACGCAGTATTTT
TRBJ2-1,NA,TRBV5-6,NA,CASSSVGASHNEQFF,TGTGCCAGCAGCTCCGTTGGAGCCAGCCACAATGAGCAGTTCTTC
TRBJ2-5,NA,TRBV7-2,few,CASSLALLYQETQYF,TGTGCCAGCAGCTTAGCGCTCCTATACCAAGAGACCCAGTACTTC
TRBJ2-5,NA,TRBV18,NA,CASSPQGFRETQYF,TGTGCCAGCTCACCACAGGGATTCCGAGAGACCCAGTACTTC
TRBJ2-2,NA,TRBV4-1,NA,CASSQDRGGTGELFF,TGCGCCAGCAGCCAAGATCGGGGTGGCACCGGGGAGCTGTTTTTT
TRBJ1-1,NA,TRBV7-2,NA,CASSHEVLHTEAFF,TGTGCCAGCAGCCACGAGGTCCTGCACACTGAAGCTTTCTTT
TRBJ1-5,TRBD1,TRBV7-2,NA,CASSRGQGDYQPQHF,TGTGCCAGCAGCAGGGGACAGGGGGACTATCAGCCCCAGCATTTT
TRBJ2-5,NA,TRBV7-2,NA,CASSYQAGLETQYF,TGTGCCAGCAGCTACCAGGCGGGCTTGGAGACCCAGTACTTC
TRBJ2-1,TRBD1,TRBV18,NA,CASSPPGQSFNGQFF,TGTGCCAGCTCACCGCCGGGACAGAGTTTCAATGGGCAGTTCTTC
TRBJ2-1,TRBD2,TRBV28,few,CASSPSGSGSYNEQFF,TGTGCCAGCAGCCCTAGCGGGAGCGGCTCCTACAATGAGCAGTTCTTC
TRBJ1-2,NA,TRBV29-1,NA,CSVGTLLANYGYTF,TGCAGCGTTGGGACACTATTAGCTAACTATGGCTACACCTTC
TRBJ2-1,TRBD2,TRBV25-1,NA,CASSSRLAGAVYNEQFF,TGTGCCAGCAGTTCGCGACTAGCGGGGGCCGTCTACAATGAGCAGTTCTTC
TRBJ2-6,NA,TRBV5-1,NA,CASSPLKSGANVLTF,TGCGCCAGCAGCCCGCTGAAATCTGGGGCCAACGTCCTGACTTTC
TRBJ1-5,NA,TRBV30,NA,CAWSHQENQPQHF,TGTGCCTGGAGTCATCAGGAGAATCAGCCCCAGCATTTT
TRBJ1-2,NA,TRBV7-2,few,CASSPQSGREYGYTF,TGTGCCAGCAGCCCACAGTCGGGCAGGGAGTATGGCTACACCTTC
TRBJ1-1,NA,TRBV7-2,NA,CASSLDRNTEAFF,TGTGCCAGCAGCTTGGACAGGAACACTGAAGCTTTCTTT
TRBJ2-1,NA,TRBV7-3,few,CASSSEAHSYNEQFF,TGTGCCAGCAGCTCGGAAGCTCATTCCTACAATGAGCAGTTCTTC
TRBJ2-7,NA,TRBV4-1,few,CASSQVAGAIGEQYF,TGCGCCAGCAGCCAAGTGGCAGGGGCGATAGGGGAGCAGTACTTC
TRBJ2-1,TRBD2,TRBV2,many,CASSVEREGNEQFF,TGTGCCAGCAGTGTGGAGCGGGAGGGCAATGAGCAGTTCTTC
TRBJ2-3,TRBD2,TRBV5-1,few,CASSTVAGAPDTQYF,TGCGCCAGCAGCACCGTAGCGGGTGCGCCGGATACGCAGTATTTT
TRBJ1-1,NA,TRBV7-2,few,CASSLAQQGGAEVAFF,TGTGCCAGCAGCTTAGCGCAGCAGGGTGGGGCCGAAGTGGCTTTCTTT
TRBJ1-4,NA,TRBV18,NA,CASSPTSPGEKLFF,TGTGCCAGCTCACCAACGTCGCCAGGGGAAAAACTGTTTTTT
TRBJ2-3,NA,TRBV9,NA,CASSAELRGDTQYF,TGTGCCAGCAGCGCCGAACTGAGAGGGGATACGCAGTATTTT
TRBJ2-2,NA,TRBV12-5,NA,CASGGHRGELFF,TGTGCTAGTGGTGGTCACCGCGGGGAGCTGTTTTTT
TRBJ1-6,TRBD1,TRBV6-5,NA,CASTKGQGAGSPLHF,TGTGCCAGCACCAAAGGACAGGGGGCCGGTTCACCCCTCCACTTT